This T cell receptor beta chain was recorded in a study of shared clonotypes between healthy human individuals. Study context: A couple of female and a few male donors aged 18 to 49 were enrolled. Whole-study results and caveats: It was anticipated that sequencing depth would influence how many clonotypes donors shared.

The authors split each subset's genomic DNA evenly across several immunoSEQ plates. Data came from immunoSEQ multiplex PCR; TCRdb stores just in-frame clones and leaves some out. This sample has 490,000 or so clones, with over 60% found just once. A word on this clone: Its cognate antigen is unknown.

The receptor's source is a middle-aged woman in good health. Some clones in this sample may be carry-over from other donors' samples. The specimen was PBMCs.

The DNA for the CDR3 is TGTGCCAGCAGCTTAACGGGTTTCGGGGGGCACACTGAAGCTTTCTTT. Amino acids: CASSLTGFGGHTEAFF. The J gene is TRBJ1-1, the V gene TRBV7-3; D might be TRBD1 (6 bases). Germline CDR1 SGHTA, CDR2 FQGTGA. The CDR3 runs 16 residues. V lost 0 bases, J lost 3 bases, and 14 bases lay in between.